This TCR beta chain was sequenced during a study of blood T cell repertoires in COVID-19. Study background: Acute and convalescent COVID-19 specimens originated in the United States, Italy and Spain. Nucleic acid was either cDNA or gDNA, and it came from T cells, B-cell-depleted T cells, or PBMCs.

CDR3 length: 14 residues. Trimming at V came to 5 bases and at J to 8 bases, leaving 9 bases not matched to a gene. Per the germline V gene, CDR1 is MNHEY and CDR2 is SVGAGI. The authors' processing: Quantification of nucleated cells was approximated via reference gene primer amplification. TCRdb's table, derived via immunoSEQ multiplex PCR, lists solely in-frame clones and lacks some. That table furnishes V, J and clone size, whereas the DNA furnished D and trimming. Found here are roughly 300,000 clones, around four fifths of them singletons; the top ten hold roughly 1.3%. This sequence joins TRBV6-5 and TRBJ1-2, with 9 bases aligning to TRBD1. The receptor was isolated from a woman aged 45 to 65 with acute or convalescent COVID-19. The sequencing sample was made of peripheral blood. CDR3 region: CASSPPDRGKGYTF. The CDR3 nucleotides read TGTGCCAGCAGTCCTCCGGACAGGGGAAAGGGCTACACCTTC.